Below, 20 T cell receptor beta chains from the same sample are listed, as sequenced in a study of T cells in Graves' hyperthyroidism and ophthalmopathy. From RNA transcripts, TCR beta CDR3 regions were amplified. TCR CDR3 regions were first amplified by RT-PCR with HTBI primers. TCRdb ran MiXCR on the multiplex PCR reads and lists one entry per CDR3 protein. The sample includes roughly 510,000 distinct CDR3 sequences, less than 25% of them seen just once. The sequencing sample was made of blood. The receptors were gathered from a man aged 18 to 30 with Graves' hyperthyroidism.

There are many counts of this clonotype. The CDR3 sequence is CASSWTGPNQPQHF. CDR3 bases: TGTGCCAGCAGTTGGACAGGGCCCAATCAGCCCCAGCATTTT. The chain employs TRBV11-3 and TRBJ1-5, with TRBD1 matching over 8 bases. The CDR3 loop spans 14 amino acids. Germline CDR1 SGHNT, CDR2 YENEEA. With V trimmed by 6 bases and J by 3 bases, 4 bases remained unmatched. The variable domain in full, with the rest retrieved from reference TRBV11-3 and TRBJ1-5, is EAGVVQSPRYKIIEKKQPVAFWCNPISGHNTLYWYLQNLGQGPELLIRYENEEAVDDSQLPKDRFSAERLKGVDSTLKIQPAELGDSAVYLCASSWTGPNQPQHFGDGTRLSIL.

This clonotype occurred many times. The CDR3 DNA reads TGTGCCAGCAGTTTTCGGGGTTCGGCTTTCTTT. This codes for CASSFRGSAFF. The chain links TRBV28 to TRBJ1-1; D ambiguous. This CDR3 has 11 residues. V was shortened by 3 bases and J by 11 bases, with 10 bases between the two germline ends. Germline lookup yields CDR1 MDHEN and CDR2 SYDVKM. The full variable domain, with the rest looked up from reference TRBV28 and TRBJ1-1, is DVKVTQSSRYLVKRTGEKVFLECVQDMDHENMFWYRQDPGLGLRLIYFSYDVKMKEKGDIPEGYSVSREKKERFSLILESASTNQTSMYLCASSFRGSAFFGQGTRLTVV.

This clonotype was detected many times. J is TRBJ2-6 and V is TRBV6-5; tentatively, D is TRBD1 (5 bases). Deletions cut 4 bases from V and 0 bases from J, with 10 bases between. The CDR3 runs 16 residues. Germline loops: CDR1 MNHEY, CDR2 SVGAGI. The CDR3 DNA follows: TGTGCCAGCAGTTTCTTAGGGGACTCTGGGGCCAACGTCCTGACTTTC. It is translated as CASSFLGDSGANVLTF.

This clonotype was observed many times. V usage is TRBV28 and J usage is TRBJ1-5, with D uncertain. V lost 0 bases, J lost 7 bases, and 4 bases lay in between. In germline, CDR1 is MDHEN, CDR2 SYDVKM. The CDR3 length is 12 residues. CDR3 in amino acids: CASSLWGQPQHF. The CDR3 coding sequence is TGTGCCAGCAGTTTATGGGGCCAGCCCCAGCATTTT.

This clonotype was seen many times. This sequence joins TRBV7-3 and TRBJ2-7; D is tentatively TRBD1 or TRBD2 (5 bases each). Trimming pared 5 bases from V and 4 bases from J, leaving 18 bases between. The germline V gene has CDR1 SGHTA and CDR2 FQGTGA. The length of the CDR3 is 15 residues. The CDR3 DNA reads TGTGCCAGCAGCCGCGTCCGGGACGGACTTTACGAGCAGTACTTC. Translating it yields CASSRVRDGLYEQYF. The whole variable domain, remainder taken from reference TRBV7-3 and TRBJ2-7, is GAGVSQTPSNKVTEKGKYVELRCDPISGHTALYWYRQSLGQGPEFLIYFQGTGAADDSGLPNDRFFAVRPEGSVSTLKIQRTERGDSAVYLCASSRVRDGLYEQYFGPGTRLTVT.

This clonotype was counted many times. The chain recombines TRBV24-1 with TRBJ2-2; TRBD2 might be the D (6 bases). The CDR3 has 13 residues. In germline, CDR1 is KGHDR, CDR2 SFDVKD. Trimming removed 3 bases from V and 9 bases from J, with 10 bases in between. Written as DNA, the CDR3 is TGTGCCACCAGTGATGGGAGGACCCGGGAGCTGTTTTTT. Amino acids: CATSDGRTRELFF.

This clonotype was recorded many times. The V call is TRBV19, the J call TRBJ1-1; D perhaps matches TRBD1 (5 bases). CDR3 length: 14 amino acids. V shed 4 bases and J shed 5 bases, with 14 bases lying between them. The V gene's germline CDR1 is LNHDA and CDR2 SQIVND (reference sequence). This CDR3 is CASSTPGSRTEAFF. The CDR3 nucleotides are TGTGCCAGTAGTACTCCAGGGAGTAGAACTGAAGCTTTCTTT.

The chain has TRBV12-3 or TRBV12-4 and TRBJ2-7; D not resolved. CDR3 length: 14 residues. Trimming left V 6 bases short and J 3 bases short, with 15 bases between. CDR3 DNA: TGTGCCAGCAGAGCGCAGAGCAGAGACTACGAGCAGTACTTC. Translated: CASRAQSRDYEQYF.

The genes are TRBV25-1 and TRBJ2-5; D unresolved. This CDR3 has 12 amino acids. The V gene lost 3 bases and the J gene lost 7 bases, with 9 bases spanning the gap. Germline V CDR1 and CDR2: MGHDK, SYGVNS. Written as DNA, the CDR3 is TGTGCCAGCAGTGATCTGACTCTGACCCAGTACTTC. The encoded protein is CASSDLTLTQYF.

This clonotype was observed many times. The gene calls are TRBV28 and TRBJ1-5, with no clear D. Trimming left V 2 bases short and J 6 bases short, with 11 bases between. The CDR3 has 14 residues. Germline V gene data show CDR1 as MDHEN and CDR2 as SYDVKM. CDR3 sequence reads: CASSLIQDGQPQHF. DNA for the CDR3: TGTGCCAGCAGTTTAATTCAGGATGGTCAGCCCCAGCATTTT.

The V call is TRBV15, the J call TRBJ2-5; D is possibly TRBD1 (6 bases). The germline V gene has CDR1 LNHNV and CDR2 YYDKDF (reference sequence). The V end lost 3 bases, the J end lost 4 bases, and 12 bases lay between the germline ends. The length of the CDR3 is 14 residues. DNA for the CDR3: TGTGCCACCAGCAGTGAACAGGGAACAGAGACCCAGTACTTC. Translation: CATSSEQGTETQYF.

This chain joins TRBV27 and TRBJ2-2; 14 bases are a match to TRBD2. CDR1 and CDR2 (germline): MNHEY, SMNVEV (reference sequence). V trimming: 4 bases; J trimming: 3 bases; junction bases outside the gene matches: 13. CDR3 length: 20 amino acids. The CDR3 DNA sequence: TGTGCCAGCAGTTCACCCTCTGGACTAGCGGGGGGCCCATACACCGGGGAGCTGTTTTTT. Encoded protein: CASSSPSGLAGGPYTGELFF.

V and J are TRBV11-1 and TRBJ1-5; 8 nucleotides align to TRBD1. This CDR3 contains 15 residues. From germline, CDR1 is SGHAT and CDR2 FQDESV (reference sequence). The trim removed 5 bases at V and 7 bases at J, leaving 10 bases unmatched. The CDR3 coding sequence is TGTGCCAGCAGCGACTCAGGGGGCAAGGGGCAGCCCCAGCATTTT. Encoded protein: CASSDSGGKGQPQHF.

This clonotype came up many times. J is TRBJ1-3 and V is TRBV28; D unresolved. Germline CDR1 and CDR2: MDHEN and SYDVKM. Deletions cut 8 bases from V and 0 bases from J, with 11 bases between. The CDR3 is 14 amino acids. In nucleotides, the CDR3 is TGTGCCAGCGTTGGAGGGAGCTCTGGAAACACCATATATTTT. This translates into CASVGGSSGNTIYF.

This clonotype was found many times. The rearrangement links TRBV12-3 or TRBV12-4 to TRBJ2-2; D ambiguous. This CDR3 spans 17 amino acids. V was cut by 7 bases and J by 5 bases, with 23 bases left in between. The CDR3 sequence: CASKTMGFNRRTGELFF. The CDR3 DNA reads TGTGCCAGCAAGACGATGGGCTTTAACCGGCGGACCGGGGAGCTGTTTTTT.

This clonotype was found many times. This chain connects TRBV20-1 to TRBJ2-4; D is possibly TRBD2 (5 bases). This CDR3 spans 13 amino acids. Germline V lookup: CDR1 DFQATT, CDR2 SNEGSKA (reference sequence). Trimming cost V 6 bases and J 0 bases, with 9 bases left between them. The CDR3 is CSAGRLAKNIQYF. In DNA, the CDR3 is TGCAGTGCGGGGAGATTAGCCAAAAACATTCAGTACTTC.

This clonotype was seen many times. V gene TRBV25-1 combines with J gene TRBJ1-5; D remains unclear. This CDR3 has 14 residues. Germline lookup yields CDR1 MGHDK and CDR2 SYGVNS. V was cut by 4 bases and J by 7 bases, with 14 bases left in between. CDR3 sequence reads: CASSAKMGGQPQHF. CDR3 bases: TGTGCCAGCAGTGCCAAAATGGGCGGACAGCCCCAGCATTTT.

The V call is TRBV28, the J call TRBJ2-7; perhaps D is TRBD1 or TRBD2 (6 bases each). The V and J ends lost 3 bases and 0 bases respectively, with 18 bases between them. This CDR3 comprises 17 residues. Germline V gives CDR1 MDHEN, CDR2 SYDVKM. CDR3 bases: TGTGCCAGCAGTTTTTTAAGGGGGGACGGACGCTCCTACGAGCAGTACTTC. It codes for CASSFLRGDGRSYEQYF.

In this sample, this clonotype turned up many times. This CDR3 is CATSRAPGQGETQYF. CDR3 nucleotides: TGTGCCACCAGCAGAGCTCCAGGACAGGGTGAGACCCAGTACTTC. The chain recombines TRBV15 with TRBJ2-5; 8 nucleotides line up with TRBD1. V dropped 1 base and J dropped 5; count of bases not matched to a gene: 6. Germline assignment: CDR1 LNHNV and CDR2 YYDKDF (reference sequence). The CDR3 has 15 amino acids.

This clonotype was seen repeatedly, ten times or more. V is TRBV9 and J is TRBJ2-7; D call uncertain. The CDR3 totals 12 residues. Trimming pared 4 bases from V and 5 bases from J, leaving 10 bases between. The germline CDR1 and CDR2 sequences are SGDLS and YYNGEE. CDR3 protein: CASSPSPHEQYF. The CDR3 DNA is TGTGCCAGCAGCCCCTCGCCCCACGAGCAGTACTTC. The complete variable domain, with remaining parts taken from reference TRBV9 and TRBJ2-7, reads DSGVTQTPKHLITATGQRVTLRCSPRSGDLSVYWYQQSLDQGLQFLIQYYNGEERAKGNILERFSAQQFPDLHSELNLSSLELGDSALYFCASSPSPHEQYFGPGTRLTVT.